This TCR beta chain was found in a study of blood T cell repertoires in COVID-19. Across the study: Both acute and convalescent COVID-19 samples were obtained from the United States, Italy and Spain. Nucleic acid was either cDNA or gDNA, and it came from T cells, B-cell-depleted T cells, or PBMCs.

The V gene's germline CDR1 is MNHEY and CDR2 SVGEGT. The CDR3 is 15 amino acids. V lost 2 bases to trimming and J lost 0 bases, with 11 bases between them. In the authors' methods: Amplification from reference gene primers served as the basis for estimated nucleated cell counts. Clones were sequenced by immunoSEQ multiplex PCR, and TCRdb holds only the in-frame ones, with some missing. Clone size and the V and J calls come from that table; the DNA yielded D and trimming. Of roughly 150,000 clones in the sample, 75% to 85% were seen once. The chain uses TRBV6-2 or TRBV6-3 and TRBJ2-7; D is ambiguous. The sequence came from a woman in her 50s in a cohort sampled during active or convalescent COVID-19. The sequencing input was peripheral blood. CDR3 loop: CASSYGAILSYEQYF. The CDR3 DNA reads as TGTGCCAGCAGTTACGGTGCTATACTCTCCTACGAGCAGTACTTC.